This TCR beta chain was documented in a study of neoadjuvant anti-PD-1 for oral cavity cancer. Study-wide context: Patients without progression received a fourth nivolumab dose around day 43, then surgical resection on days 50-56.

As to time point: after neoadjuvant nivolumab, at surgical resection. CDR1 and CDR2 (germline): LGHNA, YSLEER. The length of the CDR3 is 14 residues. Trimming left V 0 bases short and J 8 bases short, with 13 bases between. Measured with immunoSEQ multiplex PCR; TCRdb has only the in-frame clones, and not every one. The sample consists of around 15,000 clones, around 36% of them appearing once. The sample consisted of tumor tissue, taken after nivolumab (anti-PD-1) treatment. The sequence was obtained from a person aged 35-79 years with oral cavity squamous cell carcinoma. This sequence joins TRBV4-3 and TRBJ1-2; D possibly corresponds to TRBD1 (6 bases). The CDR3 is CASSQDRGGGGYTF. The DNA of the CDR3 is TGCGCCAGCAGCCAAGACAGGGGAGGCGGCGGCTACACCTTC.